Listed below are T cell receptor beta chains from one sample, sequenced in a study of beta chain features in type 1 diabetes. Sequenced by immunoSEQ multiplex PCR; TCRdb stores in-frame clones only, minus some. The table lists about 350,000 clones, less than 20% of them singletons. The material sequenced was naive CD4+ T cells from blood. The receptors come from a woman younger than 35 in good health. Each CDR3 is given without its conserved first and last residue. Some rows have no size entry. The others give once, few or many, or a class for an expanded clone.

clone_size: few
v_call: TRBV6-5
j_call: TRBJ2-7
cdr3_aa: ASSYSASGDSYEQY

clone_size: NA
v_call: TRBV6-6
j_call: TRBJ1-5
cdr3_aa: ASSYSTGGGQPQH

clone_size: NA
v_call: TRBV29-1
j_call: TRBJ2-1
cdr3_aa: SSSPGLAGAESFNEQF

clone_size: NA
v_call: TRBV5-5
j_call: TRBJ1-1
cdr3_aa: ASSRMMTGGTEAF

clone_size: NA
v_call: TRBV2
j_call: TRBJ2-5
cdr3_aa: ASSVRLAGGGETQY

clone_size: few
v_call: TRBV6-6
j_call: TRBJ1-3
cdr3_aa: ASSAGGDTIY

clone_size: NA
v_call: TRBV5-1
j_call: TRBJ2-1
cdr3_aa: ASSLGPGQDNEQF

clone_size: NA
v_call: TRBV4-1
j_call: TRBJ2-1
cdr3_aa: ASSQLAGVGNEQF

clone_size: once
v_call: TRBV30
j_call: TRBJ1-3
cdr3_aa: AWSVRRVAGDTIY

clone_size: NA
v_call: TRBV4-1
j_call: TRBJ1-2
cdr3_aa: ASAPQGAGKAYGYT